This TCR beta chain came from a study of T cell responses to AZD1222 COVID-19 vaccine. Produced via immunoSEQ multiplex PCR; TCRdb's table is partial and in-frame only. The sample comprises about 70,000 clones, 88% of which are singletons, and 5% rests with the top ten. The CDR3 runs to 15 residues. V dropped 3 bases and J dropped 1 base, with 15 bases sitting between them. CDR1 and CDR2 (germline): DFQATT, SNEGSKA (reference sequence). The sequenced sample was peripheral blood, obtained on day 0 of MenACWY control vaccination. The chain employs TRBV20-1 and TRBJ1-1, with D tentatively TRBD1 (5 bases). The TCR was taken from an adult in good health. CDR3 amino acids: CSASDPRGTNTEAFF. As DNA, the CDR3 is TGCAGTGCTAGTGACCCGCGGGGGACGAACACTGAAGCTTTCTTT.